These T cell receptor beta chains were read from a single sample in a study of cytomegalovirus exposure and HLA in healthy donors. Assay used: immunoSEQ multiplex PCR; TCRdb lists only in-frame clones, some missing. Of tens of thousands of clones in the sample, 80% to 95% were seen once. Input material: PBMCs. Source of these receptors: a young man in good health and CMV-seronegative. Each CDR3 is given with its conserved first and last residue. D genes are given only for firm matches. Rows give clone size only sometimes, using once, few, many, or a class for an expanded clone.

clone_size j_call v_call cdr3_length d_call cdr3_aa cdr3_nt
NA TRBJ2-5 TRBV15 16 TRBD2 CATSGGLAGEGETQYF TGTGCCACCAGCGGCGGACTAGCGGGAGAGGGAGAGACCCAGTACTTC
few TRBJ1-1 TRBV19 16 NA CASAMRQAFMNTEAFF TGTGCCAGTGCGATGCGTCAGGCCTTCATGAACACTGAAGCTTTCTTT
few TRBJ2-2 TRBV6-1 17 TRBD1 CASSGRGQGISTGELFF TGTGCCAGCAGTGGACGTGGACAGGGCATCTCCACCGGGGAGCTGTTTTTT
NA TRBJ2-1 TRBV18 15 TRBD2 CASSPPSGSLNEQFF TGTGCCAGCTCACCACCCAGCGGGAGTCTGAATGAGCAGTTCTTC
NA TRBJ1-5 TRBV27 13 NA CASSPTGNQPQHF TGTGCCAGCAGCCCCACGGGCAATCAGCCCCAGCATTTT
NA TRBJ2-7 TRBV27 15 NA CASSLYRPADYEQYF TGTGCCAGCAGTTTATACCGTCCCGCGGACTACGAGCAGTACTTC
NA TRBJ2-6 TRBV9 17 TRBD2 CASSLRLAGNGANVLTF TGTGCCAGCAGCCTCCGTCTAGCGGGAAATGGGGCCAACGTCCTGACTTTC
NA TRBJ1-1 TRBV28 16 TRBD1 CASSLWEGGQFTEAFF TGTGCCAGCAGTTTATGGGAGGGGGGACAGTTCACTGAAGCTTTCTTT
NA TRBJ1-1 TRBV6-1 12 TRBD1 CATTGGGTEAFF TGTGCCACTACAGGGGGGGGCACTGAAGCTTTCTTT
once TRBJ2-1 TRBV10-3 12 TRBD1 CATRGPDNEQFF TGTGCCACCAGGGGGCCAGACAATGAGCAGTTCTTC
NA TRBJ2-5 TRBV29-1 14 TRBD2 CSASSGRGQETQYF TGCAGCGCCTCTAGCGGGAGAGGCCAAGAGACCCAGTACTTC
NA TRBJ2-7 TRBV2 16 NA CARSLTYFWEAYEQYF TGTGCCCGAAGCCTTACATATTTTTGGGAGGCCTACGAGCAGTACTTC
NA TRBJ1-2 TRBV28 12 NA CASSSPTRGYTF TGTGCCAGCAGTTCCCCGACACGGGGCTACACCTTC
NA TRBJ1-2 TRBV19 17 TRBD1 CASSMSEGTGLRYGYTF TGTGCCAGTAGTATGAGTGAAGGGACAGGGCTCCGCTATGGCTACACCTTC
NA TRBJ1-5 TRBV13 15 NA CASSLGGRSNQPQHF TGTGCCAGCAGCTTGGGAGGACGGAGCAATCAGCCCCAGCATTTT
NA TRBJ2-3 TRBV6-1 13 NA CASSESAGDTQYF TGTGCCAGCAGTGAGAGTGCCGGTGATACGCAGTATTTT
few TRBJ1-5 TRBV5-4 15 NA CAGLCRGEGNQPQHF TGTGCCGGACTTTGCAGGGGAGAGGGCAATCAGCCCCAGCATTTT
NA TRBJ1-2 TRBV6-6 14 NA CASSYGSGNYGYTF TGTGCCAGCAGTTATGGATCAGGGAACTATGGCTACACCTTC
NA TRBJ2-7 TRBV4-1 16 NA CASSQERVPTSYEQYF TGCGCCAGCAGCCAAGAACGGGTCCCAACCTCCTACGAGCAGTACTTC
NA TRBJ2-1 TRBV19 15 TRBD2 CASSSPGLAGGVGFF TGTGCCAGTAGTTCACCGGGACTAGCGGGAGGGGTTGGTTTCTTC
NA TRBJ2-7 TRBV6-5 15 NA CASSYSEGIIYEQYF TGTGCCAGCAGTTACTCGGAGGGTATAATCTACGAGCAGTACTTC
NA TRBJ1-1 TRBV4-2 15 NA CASSQGGQLNTEAFF TGTGCCAGCAGCCAAGGCGGACAGCTGAACACTGAAGCTTTCTTT
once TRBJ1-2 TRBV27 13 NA CASSPLPDYGYTF TGTGCCAGCAGTCCCCTCCCGGACTATGGCTACACCTTC